This record covers a single T cell receptor beta chain. TCRdb keeps only in-frame clones here, not all; method: immunoSEQ multiplex PCR. This table has some 320,000 clones, 87% appearing once. The entry originates in a study of cytomegalovirus exposure and HLA in healthy donors. The CDR3 is 18 amino acids. The J segment lost 8 bases and the V segment lost 4 bases, leaving 15 bases of the junction unmatched. In germline, CDR1 is SGHRS, CDR2 YFSETQ. This clonotype was obtained from a woman under 40 in good health and CMV-seropositive. Sequencing was carried out using PBMCs. The J gene is TRBJ1-6, the V gene TRBV5-1; 10 bases are shared with TRBD1. CDR3: CASSKRTGGFWMDSPLHF. The CDR3 DNA sequence: TGCGCCAGCAGCAAACGGACAGGGGGATTTTGGATGGATTCACCCCTCCACTTT.